The 27 T cell receptor beta chains below all came from one sample that was sequenced in a study of shared clonotypes between healthy human individuals. TCRdb's table, derived via immunoSEQ multiplex PCR, lists solely in-frame clones and lacks some. This table has about 2 million clones, about 95% appearing once. Specimen: naive CD4+ T cells sorted from blood. The subset: CD45RA+ positively selected. Receptor source: a man between 18 and 29 years old in good health.

This chain joins TRBV28 and TRBJ1-1; weak D call: TRBD1 (5 bases). Trimming pared 7 bases from V and 2 bases from J, leaving 14 bases between. Germline values: CDR1 MDHEN, CDR2 SYDVKM. CDR3 length: 14 residues. The CDR3 DNA follows: TGTGCCAGCATTCTACGCGGGGGAAACACTGAAGCTTTCTTT. Its protein product is CASILRGGNTEAFF.

This clone was detected once. V usage is TRBV5-1 and J usage is TRBJ2-2, with 10 bases matching TRBD2. The germline gives CDR1 SGHRS, CDR2 YFSETQ. The CDR3 totals 14 residues. The V segment lost 4 bases and the J segment 6 bases; nucleotides outside the gene matches: 3. The CDR3 sequence: CASSPSGSAGELFF. The CDR3 DNA follows: TGCGCCAGCAGCCCTAGCGGGAGCGCCGGGGAGCTGTTTTTT. Filled out from reference TRBV5-1 and TRBJ2-2, the complete variable domain reads KAGVTQTPRYLIKTRGQQVTLSCSPISGHRSVSWYQQTPGQGLQFLFEYFSETQRNKGNFPGRFSGRQFSNSRSEMNVSTLELGDSALYLCASSPSGSAGELFFGEGSRLTVL.

This chain connects TRBV5-4 to TRBJ1-4; D remains unclear. The V gene lost 4 bases and the J gene lost 0 bases, with 10 bases spanning the gap. The CDR3 has 15 amino acids. The germline CDR1 and CDR2 sequences are SGHNT and YYREEE (reference sequence). The CDR3, as DNA: TGTGCCAGCAGCCGCCACGAGACAACTAATGAAAAACTGTTTTTT. Amino acids: CASSRHETTNEKLFF.

The chain employs TRBV29-1 and TRBJ2-1; 7 bases line up with TRBD2. The trim removed 6 bases at V and 2 bases at J, leaving 4 bases unmatched. The CDR3 is made up of 13 amino acids. Germline-derived CDR1 and CDR2 are SQVTM and ANQGSEA. Here the CDR3 reads CSVAGTTYNEQFF. The CDR3 DNA reads as TGCAGCGTAGCCGGGACTACCTACAATGAGCAGTTCTTC.

V is TRBV18 and J is TRBJ2-7, with TRBD1 matching over 11 bases. V gave up 2 bases and J gave up 4 bases; unmatched junction bases: 7. The CDR3 spans 16 residues. The germline V gene encodes CDR1 KGHSH and CDR2 LQKENI. Here the CDR3 DNA reads TGTGCCAGCTCACCAGGGACAGGGGGGGTCGTGTACGAGCAGTACTTC. Its protein is CASSPGTGGVVYEQYF.

The rearrangement joins TRBV7-2 to TRBJ2-5; D uncertain. The CDR3 is 13 residues long. The ends were cut back, 5 bases at V and 0 bases at J, with 7 bases in the middle. CDR1 and CDR2 from the germline V gene are SGHTA and FQGNSA. The DNA for the CDR3 is TGTGCCAGCAGCCGGACCAACCAAGAGACCCAGTACTTC. Protein product: CASSRTNQETQYF.

This chain connects TRBV10-3 to TRBJ2-1; the match to TRBD1 covers 7 bases. Germline-derived CDR1 and CDR2 are ENHRY and SYGVKD. With V trimmed by 10 bases and J by 4 bases, 7 bases remained unmatched. The CDR3 consists of 13 residues. CDR3 nucleotide sequence: TGTGCCACCCTCGGGACAGTTTACAATGAGCAGTTCTTC. Translation: CATLGTVYNEQFF.

The rearrangement links TRBV5-5 to TRBJ1-1; D gene unclear. The CDR3 has 14 residues. V lost 1 base and J lost 8, with 15 bases in between. CDR1 is SGHKS and CDR2 is YYEKEE in the germline V gene (reference sequence). The chain's CDR3 is CASSLSQYSTEAFF. Written as DNA, the CDR3 is TGTGCCAGCAGCTTGTCTCAATACTCCACCGAAGCTTTCTTT.

The chain carries TRBV30 and TRBJ2-4, with D perhaps TRBD2 (5 bases). CDR3 length equals 14 residues. V was trimmed by 1 base and J by 6 bases, leaving 13 bases between them. Germline CDR1 GTSNPN, CDR2 SVGIG (reference sequence). The CDR3 DNA reads TGTGCCTGGAGTGCAGGCGGGCCAGGAAACATTCAGTACTTC. Amino acid sequence: CAWSAGGPGNIQYF. The full variable domain, rest sourced from reference TRBV30 and TRBJ2-4, is SQTIHQWPATLVQPVGSPLSLECTVEGTSNPNLYWYRQAAGRGLQLLFYSVGIGQISSEVPQNLSASRPQDRQFILSSKKLLLSDSGFYLCAWSAGGPGNIQYFGAGTRLSVL.

This chain uses TRBV2 with TRBJ1-5; no clear D. This CDR3 has 13 residues. Trimming took off 7 bases at V and 3 bases at J, with 10 bases between the two ends. From germline, CDR1 is SNHLY and CDR2 FYNNEI. The DNA of the CDR3 is TGTGCCAGCACGGGCAGTAACAATCAGCCCCAGCATTTT. Protein: CASTGSNNQPQHF.

The chain couples TRBV7-9 to TRBJ1-4; D possibly corresponds to TRBD1 (5 bases). The CDR3 spans 14 residues. Germline CDR1 and CDR2: SEHNR and FQNEAQ (reference sequence). The ends were cut back, 4 bases at V and 6 bases at J, with 12 bases in the middle. CDR3 sequence reads: CASSSTVKHEKLFF. The CDR3 DNA sequence: TGTGCCAGCAGCTCGACAGTGAAACATGAAAAACTGTTTTTT.

V usage is TRBV9 and J usage is TRBJ1-2, with 7 bases identical to TRBD1. Germline CDR1 reads SGDLS; CDR2 reads YYNGEE. Germline trimming cut 4 bases from V and 4 bases from J; bases unmatched to any gene: 7. The CDR3 has 14 residues. As DNA, the CDR3 is TGTGCCAGCAGCATAGGACAGGAGTCCTATGGCTACACCTTC. Amino acids: CASSIGQESYGYTF.

The chain uses TRBV4-2 and TRBJ1-2; D remains ambiguous. CDR1 and CDR2 from the germline V gene are LGHNA and YNFKEQ. Trimming took 1 base from V and 0 from J, leaving 12 bases between them. This CDR3 comprises 16 residues. The CDR3 bases are TGTGCCAGCAGCCAAGTACAGCCAATTACTAACTATGGCTACACCTTC. Its translation: CASSQVQPITNYGYTF.

The genes are TRBV19 and TRBJ1-2, with D possibly matching TRBD1 (6 bases). The CDR3 consists of 13 residues. Trimming took off 11 bases at V and 5 bases at J, with 18 bases between the two ends. Germline V gene lookup returns CDR1 LNHDA and CDR2 SQIVND (reference sequence). DNA for the CDR3: TGTGCCTCCCTCGACAGGAATGATTATGGCTACACCTTC. Protein: CASLDRNDYGYTF.

The CDR3 here is CASNEGRSTDTQYF. Written as DNA, the CDR3 is TGCGCCAGCAATGAGGGACGCAGCACAGATACGCAGTATTTT. The chain employs TRBV5-1 and TRBJ2-3; D is tentatively TRBD1 or TRBD2 (5 bases each). Germline V gene sequence: CDR1 SGHRS, CDR2 YFSETQ. V shed 6 bases and J shed 0 bases, with 11 bases lying between them. The CDR3 runs 14 residues.

This clone has a single count. This sequence joins TRBV5-4 and TRBJ2-2, with D perhaps TRBD1 (6 bases). Germline CDR1 and CDR2: SGHNT and YYREEE (reference sequence). This CDR3 has 18 amino acids. Trimming removed 3 bases at V and 0 bases at J, with 18 bases between. This CDR3 is CASSSPLQGNTNTGELFF. The CDR3 DNA reads as TGTGCCAGCAGCTCCCCCTTACAGGGAAATACGAACACCGGGGAGCTGTTTTTT.

The chain combines TRBV11-2 with TRBJ2-7, with 9 bases identical to TRBD1. Germline trimming cut 5 bases from V and 6 bases from J; bases unmatched to any gene: 11. Per the germline V gene, CDR1 is SGHAT and CDR2 is FQNNGV. The CDR3 consists of 15 residues. The CDR3 DNA sequence: TGTGCCAGCAGCCATCGGACAGGGGTGTTCATCGAGCAGTACTTC. This encodes CASSHRTGVFIEQYF.

The chain has TRBV9 and TRBJ1-2, with D tentatively TRBD1 (5 bases). The CDR3 has 16 residues. Germline-derived CDR1 and CDR2 are SGDLS and YYNGEE. V was trimmed by 4 bases and J by 8 bases, leaving 24 bases between them. CDR3 protein: CASSPVGDPSPRGYTF. The DNA of the CDR3 is TGTGCCAGCAGCCCAGTGGGGGACCCATCACCCCGGGGCTACACCTTC.

The J gene is TRBJ1-1, the V gene TRBV5-4, with D perhaps matching TRBD1 (5 bases). Germline V CDR1 and CDR2: SGHNT, YYREEE (reference sequence). CDR3 size: 14 residues. Trimming shortened V by 2 bases and J by 5 bases, and 13 bases separated the two germline ends. CDR3 bases: TGTGCCAGCAGCTTCCGGGTCGGGGGGACTGAAGCTTTCTTT. Its protein is CASSFRVGGTEAFF. The variable domain in full, with the rest retrieved from reference TRBV5-4 and TRBJ1-1, is ETGVTQSPTHLIKTRGQQVTLRCSSQSGHNTVSWYQQALGQGPQFIFQYYREEENGRGNFPPRFSGLQFPNYSSELNVNALELDDSALYLCASSFRVGGTEAFFGQGTRLTVV.

Of note for this clone: The sample contains more than one DNA sequence encoding this CDR3. V gene TRBV7-9 combines with J gene TRBJ1-6; D is possibly TRBD1 (5 bases). The V gene's germline CDR1 is SEHNR and CDR2 FQNEAQ (reference sequence). The CDR3 covers 14 residues. V was clipped by 2 bases and J by 7 bases, with 9 bases between them. CDR3 DNA sequence: TGTGCCAGCAGCTTACAGGGACCGAATTCACCCCTCCACTTT. It translates to CASSLQGPNSPLHF.

This clone is a singleton in its sample. The V call is TRBV28, the J call TRBJ2-7, with D possibly matching TRBD2 (6 bases). Trimming shortened V by 5 bases and J by 1 base, and 12 bases separated the two germline ends. The CDR3 runs 14 residues. Looked up from germline, CDR1 is MDHEN and CDR2 is SYDVKM. CDR3 loop: CASSPAGLSYEQYF. Written as DNA, the CDR3 is TGTGCCAGCAGTCCGGCGGGGCTTTCCTACGAGCAGTACTTC.

The V gene is TRBV5-8, the J gene TRBJ2-1; 8 bases are a match to TRBD2. After removal of 0 bases from V and 0 bases from J, the junction contained 2 bases not matched to a gene. Per the germline V gene, CDR1 is SGHTS and CDR2 is YDEGEE. This CDR3 contains 16 residues. The CDR3 loop is CASSLDAGGSYNEQFF. The CDR3 DNA reads as TGTGCCAGCAGCTTGGATGCGGGGGGCTCCTACAATGAGCAGTTCTTC.

The chain uses TRBV29-1 and TRBJ2-3; 7 bases map to TRBD1. With V trimmed by 4 bases and J by 2 bases, 6 bases remained unmatched. CDR3 length: 14 residues. Germline loops: CDR1 SQVTM, CDR2 ANQGSEA. The CDR3 spells CSVATGQITDTQYF. The CDR3 nucleotides are TGCAGCGTTGCTACGGGACAGATCACAGATACGCAGTATTTT.

CDR3 sequence reads: CASRGGKGEQFF. The CDR3, as DNA: TGTGCCAGTCGAGGGGGGAAGGGTGAGCAGTTCTTC. The V gene is TRBV6-5, the J gene TRBJ2-1; the D call may be TRBD1 or TRBD2 (6 bases each). The V gene lost 9 bases and the J gene lost 9 bases, with 15 bases spanning the gap. There are 12 residues in the CDR3. Germline V gene data show CDR1 as MNHEY and CDR2 as SVGAGI.

DNA for the CDR3: TGTGCCAGCAGCCTGACTAGCGGGGTCTACGAGCAGTACTTC. It specifies CASSLTSGVYEQYF. The genes are TRBV27 and TRBJ2-7; 11 positions agree with TRBD2. The CDR3 contains 14 residues. The ends lost 6 bases at V and 3 bases at J; junction bases unmatched: 4. From germline, CDR1 is MNHEY and CDR2 SMNVEV (reference sequence).

The J gene is TRBJ1-4, the V gene TRBV28; D is ambiguous. Germline CDR1 reads MDHEN; CDR2 reads SYDVKM. Trimming left V 4 bases short and J 0 bases short, with 12 bases between. This CDR3 contains 16 residues. The DNA of the CDR3 is TGTGCCAGCAGTTCAATAGCGGGGTCAACTAATGAAAAACTGTTTTTT. Its translation is CASSSIAGSTNEKLFF.

This clone was seen only once. The chain has TRBV30 and TRBJ2-3; 8 bases are a match to TRBD1. The CDR3 is 15 residues long. With 2 bases clipped from V and 2 bases from J, the junction kept 6 bases outside the gene matches. CDR1 and CDR2 (germline): GTSNPN, SVGIG (reference sequence). CDR3 in DNA: TGTGCCTGGAGTAGGACAGGGTCCGCCACAGATACGCAGTATTTT. This gives the protein CAWSRTGSATDTQYF.